The rows below give T cell receptor beta chains drawn from one sample of a study of blood T cell repertoires in COVID-19. Produced via immunoSEQ multiplex PCR; TCRdb's table is partial and in-frame only. The sample shows some 260,000 clones, around 89% of them seen only once. The sample comprised peripheral blood. These receptors all come from a woman under 40 with COVID-19, enrolled during active disease. The CDR3 runs from the conserved cysteine through the conserved F or W. D genes are given only for firm matches. Some rows have no size entry. The others give once, few or many, or a class for an expanded clone.

J: TRBJ1-1; D: -; V: TRBV6-6; size: -; CDR3: CASSYGTTNTEAFF; DNA: TGTGCCAGCAGTTACGGGACAACCAACACTGAAGCTTTCTTT
J: TRBJ1-3; D: -; V: TRBV5-1; size: -; CDR3: CASSLDGQLSGNTIYF; DNA: TGCGCCAGCAGCTTGGACGGACAGCTTTCTGGAAACACCATATATTTT
J: TRBJ1-2; D: -; V: TRBV5-1; size: once; CDR3: CASTPGGGSYGYTF; DNA: TGCGCCAGCACCCCCGGGGGAGGGTCCTATGGCTACACCTTC
J: TRBJ2-7; D: TRBD1; V: TRBV7-2; size: -; CDR3: CASSLRQGATYEQYF; DNA: TGTGCCAGCAGCCTACGACAGGGGGCAACGTACGAGCAGTACTTC
J: TRBJ2-1; D: TRBD2; V: TRBV2; size: once; CDR3: CASRLATYNEQFF; DNA: TGTGCCAGCCGACTAGCCACATACAATGAGCAGTTCTTC
J: TRBJ1-1; D: -; V: TRBV11-3; size: -; CDR3: CASSRGDPNTEAFF; DNA: TGTGCCAGCAGCCGGGGGGACCCGAACACTGAAGCTTTCTTT
J: TRBJ1-4; D: -; V: TRBV30; size: -; CDR3: CAWRTENNEKLFF; DNA: TGTGCCTGGAGAACAGAAAATAATGAAAAACTGTTTTTT
J: TRBJ2-5; D: TRBD2; V: TRBV27; size: -; CDR3: CASSSSGPAETQYF; DNA: TGTGCCAGCAGTTCTAGCGGGCCGGCGGAGACCCAGTACTTC
J: TRBJ2-2; D: -; V: TRBV21-1; size: -; CDR3: CASSKSVQMFANTGELFF; DNA: TGTGCCAGCAGCAAATCGGTACAGATGTTCGCGAACACCGGGGAGCTGTTTTTT
J: TRBJ2-2; D: -; V: TRBV6-5; size: -; CDR3: CASSRGGTNTGELFF; DNA: TGTGCCAGCAGCCGCGGGGGCACGAACACCGGGGAGCTGTTTTTT
J: TRBJ2-5; D: -; V: TRBV18; size: -; CDR3: CASSPPYGAAETQYF; DNA: TGTGCCAGCTCACCACCGTATGGGGCTGCGGAGACCCAGTACTTC
J: TRBJ1-1; D: -; V: TRBV7-2; size: -; CDR3: CASSPSGGRNTEAFF; DNA: TGTGCCAGCAGCCCCTCTGGGGGGAGGAACACTGAAGCTTTCTTT
J: TRBJ1-2; D: -; V: TRBV4-1; size: -; CDR3: CASSQGAGYYGYTF; DNA: TGCGCCAGCAGCCAAGGCGCAGGTTACTATGGCTACACCTTC
J: TRBJ2-5; D: TRBD1; V: TRBV2; size: -; CDR3: CASSESLAGGGETQYF; DNA: TGTGCCAGCAGTGAAAGTTTGGCAGGGGGCGGGGAGACCCAGTACTTC
J: TRBJ1-2; D: TRBD1; V: TRBV6-4; size: -; CDR3: CASSQLGQGASNYGYTF; DNA: TGTGCCAGCAGTCAGTTGGGACAGGGAGCATCTAACTATGGCTACACCTTC
J: TRBJ2-5; D: TRBD2; V: TRBV12-3/TRBV12-4; size: -; CDR3: CASSRTSLETQYF; DNA: TGTGCCAGCAGTCGGACTAGTCTAGAGACCCAGTACTTC
J: TRBJ1-2; D: TRBD1; V: TRBV11-2; size: -; CDR3: CASSPGQTNYGYTF; DNA: TGTGCCAGCAGCCCGGGACAGACTAACTATGGCTACACCTTC
J: TRBJ2-2; D: -; V: TRBV2; size: -; CDR3: CASIGQPGAGELFF; DNA: TGTGCCAGCATCGGTCAGCCAGGGGCCGGGGAGCTGTTTTTT
J: TRBJ1-6; D: -; V: TRBV27; size: -; CDR3: CASQRKGDGGYNSPLHF; DNA: TGTGCCAGCCAACGAAAGGGCGACGGAGGTTATAATTCACCCCTCCACTTT
J: TRBJ1-1; D: -; V: TRBV28; size: -; CDR3: CASIPLDTEAFF; DNA: TGTGCCAGCATCCCATTAGACACTGAAGCTTTCTTT
J: TRBJ2-2; D: TRBD1; V: TRBV29-1; size: once; CDR3: CSVTDRGTGELFF; DNA: TGCAGCGTGACCGACAGGGGCACCGGGGAGCTGTTTTTT
J: TRBJ2-1; D: TRBD2; V: TRBV24-1; size: once; CDR3: CATSDPTSGSSYNEQFF; DNA: TGTGCCACCAGTGACCCGACTAGCGGGAGCTCCTACAATGAGCAGTTCTTC
J: TRBJ2-3; D: TRBD2; V: TRBV29-1; size: once; CDR3: CSARTSGGADTQYF; DNA: TGCAGCGCAAGGACTAGCGGGGGGGCAGATACGCAGTATTTT
J: TRBJ2-6; D: -; V: TRBV7-2; size: -; CDR3: CASSRNRGSGANVLTF; DNA: TGTGCCAGCAGCCGCAATAGGGGGTCTGGGGCCAACGTCCTGACTTTC
J: TRBJ1-2; D: -; V: TRBV19; size: -; CDR3: CASMQQSWAGYGYTF; DNA: TGTGCCAGTATGCAACAGAGCTGGGCGGGCTATGGCTACACCTTC
J: TRBJ2-3; D: TRBD1; V: TRBV5-5; size: -; CDR3: CASSWTGPSTDTQYF; DNA: TGTGCCAGCAGCTGGACAGGGCCTAGCACAGATACGCAGTATTTT
J: TRBJ2-2; D: -; V: TRBV20-1; size: -; CDR3: CSASSGPPPGELFF; DNA: TGCAGTGCTAGTAGCGGACCTCCCCCCGGGGAGCTGTTTTTT
J: TRBJ1-2; D: TRBD1; V: TRBV2; size: -; CDR3: CASSPQGVDGYTF; DNA: TGTGCCAGCAGCCCACAGGGGGTCGATGGCTACACCTTC
J: TRBJ2-1; D: -; V: TRBV27; size: -; CDR3: CASSLPGREANEQFF; DNA: TGTGCCAGCAGTCTCCCTGGCAGGGAAGCCAATGAGCAGTTCTTC
J: TRBJ1-3; D: -; V: TRBV9; size: -; CDR3: CASSVDRASGNTIYF; DNA: TGTGCCAGCAGCGTAGACAGGGCCTCTGGAAACACCATATATTTT
J: TRBJ2-2; D: TRBD2; V: TRBV29-1; size: -; CDR3: CSVERGREGTGELFF; DNA: TGCAGCGTTGAACGGGGGCGGGAGGGCACCGGGGAGCTGTTTTTT